Listed below are T cell receptor beta chains from one sample, sequenced in a study of radiotherapy plus CTLA-4 blockade in lung cancer. Data came from immunoSEQ multiplex PCR; TCRdb stores just in-frame clones and leaves some out. The sample lists about 60,000 clones, around four fifths occurring once. The material sequenced was peripheral blood, taken from a patient treated with radiotherapy plus ipilimumab. The source of these receptors is a human donor with non-small cell lung cancer who had a partial response to radiotherapy plus ipilimumab. CDR3s include the opening cysteine and the closing phenylalanine or tryptophan. The D gene is left open where the match is weak. Rows may omit the clone size; those that give it use once, few, many or a size class.

v_gene,j_gene,d_gene,abundance,CDR3aa,CDR3nt
TRBV7-9,TRBJ1-1,TRBD1,-,CASSLTGTGDAFF,TGTGCCAGCAGCCTGACCGGGACAGGGGACGCTTTCTTT
TRBV29-1,TRBJ2-1,-,-,CSTGTEKSDEQFF,TGCAGCACAGGGACGGAAAAATCCGATGAGCAGTTCTTC
TRBV6-6,TRBJ1-4,TRBD1,-,CASSNTGTGEKLFF,TGTGCCAGCAGTAACACCGGGACAGGAGAAAAACTGTTTTTT
TRBV4-1,TRBJ2-5,-,-,CASGPPTGRGETQYF,TGCGCCAGCGGACCCCCGACAGGAAGGGGAGAGACCCAGTACTTC
TRBV7-3,TRBJ2-7,-,-,CASSSTGGGEQYF,TGTGCCAGCAGCTCCACAGGGGGAGGGGAGCAGTACTTC
TRBV6-1,TRBJ1-1,TRBD1,-,CASSGDRVTTEAFF,TGTGCCAGCAGTGGCGACAGGGTGACCACTGAAGCTTTCTTT
TRBV5-4,TRBJ2-7,TRBD2,-,CASSSGGTSYEQYF,TGTGCCAGCAGCTCGGGGGGGACCTCCTACGAGCAGTACTTC
TRBV9,TRBJ2-5,TRBD1,-,CASSVEKLDRGRKTQYF,TGTGCCAGCAGCGTAGAAAAGTTGGACAGGGGGCGAAAGACCCAGTACTTC
TRBV9,TRBJ1-6,-,-,CASSVGLEGSSYNSPLHF,TGTGCCAGCAGCGTAGGCCTAGAAGGGAGCTCCTATAATTCACCCCTCCACTTT
TRBV27,TRBJ2-7,-,-,CAKTDSVDNEQYF,TGTGCCAAAACTGATAGCGTAGACAACGAGCAGTACTTC
TRBV29-1,TRBJ2-7,-,few,CSVEDSSYEQYF,TGCAGCGTTGAGGACAGTTCCTACGAGCAGTACTTC
TRBV9,TRBJ1-6,TRBD1,-,CASSETGLNSPLHF,TGTGCCAGCAGCGAGACAGGGCTTAATTCACCCCTCCACTTT
TRBV28,TRBJ1-2,-,few,CASSPPLGVHDYTF,TGTGCCAGCAGCCCCCCGTTAGGAGTGCATGACTACACCTTC
TRBV28,TRBJ2-2,-,-,CASSFGPVLSTGELFF,TGTGCCAGCAGTTTCGGTCCGGTCTTGAGCACCGGGGAGCTGTTTTTT
TRBV7-2,TRBJ2-5,TRBD1,-,CASSLVGDRTARETQYF,TGTGCCAGCAGCTTAGTGGGGGACAGGACCGCTCGAGAGACCCAGTACTTC
TRBV4-3,TRBJ2-3,-,-,CASSQSMGLSDTQYF,TGCGCCAGCAGCCAGTCCATGGGACTTTCAGATACGCAGTATTTT
TRBV9,TRBJ2-5,TRBD2,-,CASSPSGGSQETQYF,TGTGCCAGCAGCCCCTCCGGGGGGTCCCAAGAGACCCAGTACTTC
TRBV7-6,TRBJ1-4,TRBD1,-,CASSFSQGSQGEKLFF,TGTGCCAGCAGCTTTTCACAGGGGAGTCAGGGTGAAAAACTGTTTTTT
TRBV9,TRBJ2-2,TRBD2,-,CASNSKEGGSFTGELFF,TGTGCCAGCAACTCCAAAGAGGGAGGGTCCTTCACCGGGGAGCTGTTTTTT
TRBV9,TRBJ1-4,-,-,CASSVGDSSEKLFF,TGTGCCAGCAGCGTAGGGGACTCGAGTGAAAAACTGTTTTTT
TRBV29-1,TRBJ1-4,-,-,CSVGTAAGEKLFF,TGCAGCGTTGGGACAGCCGCGGGTGAAAAACTGTTTTTT
TRBV2,TRBJ2-5,TRBD2,-,CASRTSGGQETQYF,TGTGCCAGCAGGACTAGCGGGGGGCAAGAGACCCAGTACTTC
TRBV5-1,TRBJ2-7,-,-,CASSLTGLGLYEQYF,TGCGCCAGCAGCTTGACGGGATTAGGTCTCTACGAGCAGTACTTC
TRBV2,TRBJ2-7,TRBD1,few,CASREGQGARREQYF,TGTGCCAGCAGAGAGGGACAGGGGGCGCGTAGGGAGCAGTACTTC
TRBV29-1,TRBJ2-5,-,-,CSERTDGETQYF,TGCAGCGAGAGAACAGACGGAGAGACCCAGTACTTC
TRBV28,TRBJ1-3,-,-,CATRRERGYGNTIYF,TGTGCCACCCGACGGGAAAGGGGGTATGGAAACACCATATATTTT
TRBV9,TRBJ1-1,-,-,CASSSRDGRVGTEAFF,TGTGCCAGCAGCTCCCGGGACGGGAGAGTTGGCACTGAAGCTTTCTTT
TRBV4-1,TRBJ2-5,TRBD2,-,CASSPGLGRTQYF,TGCGCCAGCAGCCCGGGACTAGGGCGGACCCAGTACTTC
TRBV11-1,TRBJ2-3,-,-,CASSLGIDTQYF,TGTGCCAGCAGCTTAGGTATAGATACGCAGTATTTT
TRBV5-8,TRBJ1-2,-,-,CASSRQGQGGYGYTF,TGTGCCAGCAGCCGTCAGGGTCAGGGTGGCTATGGCTACACCTTC
TRBV28,TRBJ1-4,-,-,CASSFKQSNEKLFF,TGTGCCAGCAGTTTCAAGCAATCTAATGAAAAACTGTTTTTT
TRBV6-1,TRBJ1-1,-,-,CASSGERQFMNTEAFF,TGTGCCAGCAGTGGAGAGAGACAGTTCATGAACACTGAAGCTTTCTTT
TRBV7-6,TRBJ2-7,-,-,CASSLASTLEVSYEQYF,TGTGCCAGCAGCTTAGCATCAACCCTCGAGGTCTCCTACGAGCAGTACTTC
TRBV19,TRBJ2-7,TRBD1,-,CASSVTTGFSYEQYF,TGTGCCAGTAGCGTAACGACAGGGTTTTCCTACGAGCAGTACTTC
TRBV2,TRBJ2-7,TRBD1,-,CASGQGSYEQYF,TGTGCCAGTGGACAGGGTTCCTACGAGCAGTACTTC
TRBV5-1,TRBJ1-5,-,-,CASSLGWGGNQPQHF,TGCGCCAGCAGCTTGGGGTGGGGCGGCAATCAGCCCCAGCATTTT
TRBV5-1,TRBJ2-5,TRBD2,-,CASSYVAGGRETQYF,TGCGCCAGCAGCTACGTCGCGGGGGGGCGAGAGACCCAGTACTTC
TRBV6-5,TRBJ2-3,TRBD2,-,CASSERGGTDTQYF,TGTGCCAGCAGTGAGCGGGGGGGCACAGATACGCAGTATTTT
TRBV19,TRBJ2-2,-,-,CASTLILAVGELFF,TGTGCCAGTACCCTCATCCTTGCGGTTGGGGAGCTGTTTTTT
TRBV5-1,TRBJ1-2,TRBD1,-,CASSRGTGIYGYTF,TGCGCCAGCAGCAGGGGGACAGGGATCTATGGCTACACCTTC
TRBV19,TRBJ2-7,-,-,CASSQTRQVYAQYF,TGTGCCAGTAGTCAAACACGACAGGTCTACGCGCAGTACTTC
TRBV4-1,TRBJ1-4,TRBD1,-,CASSQFDPRDSFNEKLFF,TGCGCCAGCAGCCAATTCGATCCTAGGGACAGTTTTAATGAAAAACTGTTTTTT